Listed below are T cell receptor beta chains from one sample, sequenced in a study of OX40 agonist ivuxolimab in advanced cancers. Only in-frame clones appear in the TCRdb table, and some are missing; sequencing was by immunoSEQ multiplex PCR. The table records 80,000 or so clones, around 85% of them present only once. Here the sequenced sample was CD4+ or CD8+ T cells sorted from blood, taken in a trial of the OX40 agonist ivuxolimab. The receptors shown here come from an adult with an advanced solid tumor such as melanoma, head and neck, liver or kidney cancer. The CDR3 runs from the conserved cysteine through the conserved F or W. D genes are given only for firm matches. Some rows have no size entry. The others give once, few or many, or a class for an expanded clone.

.	TRBV2	.	TRBJ2-3	CASNRESTDTQYF	TGTGCCAGTAACAGGGAATCCACAGATACGCAGTATTTT
TRBD1	TRBV11-2	.	TRBJ2-7	CASSINRGHYEQYF	TGTGCCAGCAGCATAAACAGGGGCCACTACGAGCAGTACTTC
.	TRBV2	.	TRBJ1-1	CASRRDRNTEAFF	TGTGCCAGCAGGAGAGACAGGAACACTGAAGCTTTCTTT
TRBD1	TRBV19	.	TRBJ1-2	CASSIDGGTGSDGYTF	TGTGCCAGTAGTATAGACGGGGGGACAGGGAGTGATGGCTACACCTTC
TRBD1	TRBV28	.	TRBJ2-7	CASSPSGTASYEQYF	TGTGCCAGCAGCCCATCCGGGACAGCATCCTACGAGCAGTACTTC
TRBD2	TRBV19	.	TRBJ2-7	CASSKASGQTYEQYF	TGTGCCAGTAGTAAGGCTAGCGGGCAAACCTACGAGCAGTACTTC
.	TRBV6-1	few	TRBJ2-7	CASSVGDKIYEQYF	TGTGCCAGCAGTGTGGGCGATAAGATCTACGAGCAGTACTTC
TRBD1	TRBV5-4	.	TRBJ2-5	CASSPQGAEGETQYF	TGTGCCAGCAGCCCTCAGGGGGCTGAGGGAGAGACCCAGTACTTC
.	TRBV10-3	.	TRBJ2-1	CAIRFRDNSYNEQFF	TGTGCCATCAGGTTCCGGGATAACTCCTACAATGAGCAGTTCTTC
TRBD2	TRBV7-6	.	TRBJ2-1	CASSDVSGRGNEQFF	TGTGCCAGCAGCGACGTTAGCGGGAGAGGGAATGAGCAGTTCTTC
.	TRBV28	few	TRBJ1-4	CASRVGSEKLFF	TGTGCCAGTCGGGTAGGGAGTGAAAAACTGTTTTTT
.	TRBV4-1	.	TRBJ2-1	CASSQLGDYSVNEQFF	TGCGCCAGCAGCCAACTTGGAGATTATTCGGTAAATGAGCAGTTCTTC
TRBD2	TRBV19	.	TRBJ2-1	CASSTRWLAGTYNEQFF	TGTGCCAGTAGTACCCGTTGGTTAGCGGGGACTTACAATGAGCAGTTCTTC
.	TRBV2	.	TRBJ2-7	CASKNSPSGEQYF	TGTGCCAGCAAGAACTCTCCTTCGGGCGAGCAGTACTTC
.	TRBV7-9	.	TRBJ1-5	CASASEGPQHF	TGTGCCAGCGCCTCGGAGGGGCCCCAGCATTTT
.	TRBV4-3	.	TRBJ1-5	CASSQEGGGNQPQHF	TGCGCCAGCAGCCAAGAGGGAGGAGGCAATCAGCCCCAGCATTTT
.	TRBV28	.	TRBJ2-7	CASSAQGPGSYEQYF	TGTGCCAGCAGTGCACAGGGTCCGGGATCCTACGAGCAGTACTTC
.	TRBV7-2	.	TRBJ2-7	CASSDLTAYEQYF	TGTGCCAGCAGTGACTTGACAGCTTACGAGCAGTACTTC
.	TRBV25-1	.	TRBJ1-2	CASSELNSGYGYTF	TGTGCCAGCAGTGAACTCAACAGTGGCTATGGCTACACCTTC
.	TRBV10-1	once	TRBJ1-1	CASSEGRGTEAFF	TGCGCCAGCAGTGAGGGTAGGGGCACTGAAGCTTTCTTT
.	TRBV25-1	.	TRBJ1-2	CASSALPRGYTF	TGTGCCAGCAGTGCCTTACCTCGGGGCTACACCTTC
TRBD1	TRBV6-5	few	TRBJ1-3	CASRTGSDGNTIYF	TGTGCCAGTCGGACAGGCAGCGATGGAAACACCATATATTTT
.	TRBV5-4	.	TRBJ1-1	CASRAGTMNTEAFF	TGTGCCAGCAGGGCCGGGACAATGAACACTGAAGCTTTCTTT
.	TRBV30	.	TRBJ2-3	CAWSVSFGTDTQYF	TGTGCCTGGAGTGTAAGCTTCGGGACAGATACGCAGTATTTT
.	TRBV28	.	TRBJ1-4	CASSFRGQPNEKLFF	TGTGCCAGCAGTTTCCGGGGGCAACCTAATGAAAAACTGTTTTTT
.	TRBV23-1	.	TRBJ1-5	CASGRTLGSSNQPQHF	TGCGCCAGCGGCCGGACTTTGGGGTCGAGCAATCAGCCCCAGCATTTT
.	TRBV2	few	TRBJ1-1	CASSDQAEAFF	TGTGCCAGCAGTGATCAGGCTGAAGCTTTCTTT